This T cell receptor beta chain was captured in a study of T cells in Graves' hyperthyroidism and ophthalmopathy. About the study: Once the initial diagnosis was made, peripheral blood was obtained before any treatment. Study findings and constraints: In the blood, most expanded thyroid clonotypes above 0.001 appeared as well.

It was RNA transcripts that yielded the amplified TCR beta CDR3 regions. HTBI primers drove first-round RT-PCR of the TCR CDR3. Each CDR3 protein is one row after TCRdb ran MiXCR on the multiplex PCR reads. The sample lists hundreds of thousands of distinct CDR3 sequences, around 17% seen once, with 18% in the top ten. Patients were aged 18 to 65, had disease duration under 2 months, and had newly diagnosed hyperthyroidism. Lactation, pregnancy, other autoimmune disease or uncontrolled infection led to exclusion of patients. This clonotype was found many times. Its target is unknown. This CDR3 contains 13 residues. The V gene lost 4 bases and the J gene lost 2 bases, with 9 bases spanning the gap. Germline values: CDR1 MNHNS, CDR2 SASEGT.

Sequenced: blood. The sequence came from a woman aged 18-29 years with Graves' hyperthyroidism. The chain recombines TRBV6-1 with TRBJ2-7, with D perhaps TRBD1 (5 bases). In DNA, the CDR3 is TGTGCCAGCAGTGCGACAGCTACCTACGAGCAGTACTTC. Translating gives CASSATATYEQYF.